This record covers a single TCR beta chain. The data derive from a study of blood T cell repertoires in COVID-19. Study-wide context: Donors in the United States, Italy and Spain gave samples during acute or convalescent COVID-19. T cells, B-cell-depleted T cells, or PBMCs supplied cDNA or gDNA.

Seattle enrolled patients during active infection and tracked them longitudinally. Germline lookup yields CDR1 SGHRS and CDR2 YFSETQ. The CDR3 is 14 residues long. The J segment lost 1 base and the V segment lost 3 bases, leaving 4 bases of the junction unmatched. Original handling: By means of reference gene primer amplification, nucleated cell counts were estimated. Profiled with immunoSEQ multiplex PCR; TCRdb holds only in-frame clones, not every one. V and J calls and clone size are given by that table; D and trimming were obtained from the DNA. In the table there are about 480,000 clones, around 90% of which are singletons.

The sample taken for sequencing was peripheral blood. The V gene is TRBV5-1, the J gene TRBJ2-7, with 7 bases fitting TRBD1. The receptor was isolated from a woman aged 50 to 60 with COVID-19, enrolled during active disease. The CDR3, as DNA: TGCGCCAGCAGCTACGGGACAGCATCCTACGAGCAGTACTTC. This sequence encodes CASSYGTASYEQYF.